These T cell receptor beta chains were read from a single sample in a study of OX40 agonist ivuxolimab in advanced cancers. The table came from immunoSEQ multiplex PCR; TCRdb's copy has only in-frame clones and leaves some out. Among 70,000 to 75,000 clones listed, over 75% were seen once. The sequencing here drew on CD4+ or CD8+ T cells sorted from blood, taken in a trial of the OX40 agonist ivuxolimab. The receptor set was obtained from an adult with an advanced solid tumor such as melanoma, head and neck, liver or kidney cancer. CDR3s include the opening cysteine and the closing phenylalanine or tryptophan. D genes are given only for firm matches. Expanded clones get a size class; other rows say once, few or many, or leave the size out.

DNA: TGTGCCAGCACCAGGGGGACAGGGGGGACAGATACGCAGTATTTT
CDR3: CASTRGTGGTDTQYF
V: TRBV6-5
size: -
J: TRBJ2-3
D: TRBD1

DNA: TGCGCCAGCAGCTTCGGGCCTCCGGGACAGGGTAATTCACCCCTCCACTTT
CDR3: CASSFGPPGQGNSPLHF
V: TRBV5-1
size: few
J: TRBJ1-6
D: TRBD1

DNA: TGTGCCAGCAGCCGGGTAGCGGGAGAGAGCGAGCAGTTCTTC
CDR3: CASSRVAGESEQFF
V: TRBV5-6
size: -
J: TRBJ2-1
D: TRBD2

DNA: TGCGCCAGCAGCAGAACTAGCGGGGGGGCGTCGAGCACAGATACGCAGTATTTT
CDR3: CASSRTSGGASSTDTQYF
V: TRBV5-1
size: once
J: TRBJ2-3
D: TRBD2

DNA: TGCGCCAGCAGCCCCGACGGACCCACCGGTGGCTACACCTTC
CDR3: CASSPDGPTGGYTF
V: TRBV5-1
size: -
J: TRBJ1-2
D: -

DNA: TGTGCCAGCAGCTTGCAGGGGGCGACCTATGGCTACACCTTC
CDR3: CASSLQGATYGYTF
V: TRBV7-2
size: -
J: TRBJ1-2
D: TRBD1

DNA: TGTGCCAGCTCACCAGGACAGGGGAACAATCAGCCCCAGCATTTT
CDR3: CASSPGQGNNQPQHF
V: TRBV18
size: -
J: TRBJ1-5
D: TRBD1

DNA: TGTGCCAGCAGCTCATACGGGACAGGGCTCTCCTACGAGCAGTACTTC
CDR3: CASSSYGTGLSYEQYF
V: TRBV11-2
size: -
J: TRBJ2-7
D: TRBD1

DNA: TGTGCCAGCAGCTGGGGGGAACAAGAGACCCAGTACTTC
CDR3: CASSWGEQETQYF
V: TRBV5-6
size: -
J: TRBJ2-5
D: -

DNA: TGTGCCAGCAGCGTCCAAGAGACCCAGTACTTC
CDR3: CASSVQETQYF
V: TRBV5-6
size: few
J: TRBJ2-5
D: -

DNA: TGTGCCAGTAGCCCCGCGGAAGAAAAACTGTTTTTT
CDR3: CASSPAEEKLFF
V: TRBV19
size: -
J: TRBJ1-4
D: -